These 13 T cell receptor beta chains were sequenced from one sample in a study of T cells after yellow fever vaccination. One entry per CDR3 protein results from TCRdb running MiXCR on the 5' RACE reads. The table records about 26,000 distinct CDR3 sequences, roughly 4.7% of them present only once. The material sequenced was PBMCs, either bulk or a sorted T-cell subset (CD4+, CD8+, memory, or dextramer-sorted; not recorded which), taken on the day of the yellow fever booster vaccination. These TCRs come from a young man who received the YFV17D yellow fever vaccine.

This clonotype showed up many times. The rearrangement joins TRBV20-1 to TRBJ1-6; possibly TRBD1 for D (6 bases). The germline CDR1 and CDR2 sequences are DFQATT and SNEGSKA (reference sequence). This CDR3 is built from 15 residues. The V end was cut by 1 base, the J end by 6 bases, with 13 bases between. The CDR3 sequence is CSARVRQAGNSPLHF. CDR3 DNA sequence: TGCAGTGCTAGAGTCCGACAGGCTGGTAATTCACCCCTCCACTTT.

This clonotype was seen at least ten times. CDR3: CASSIDTNQPQHF. In DNA form, the CDR3 reads TGCGCCAGCAGCATCGACACAAATCAGCCCCAGCATTTT. The genes are TRBV5-1 and TRBJ1-5, with D hard to call. The CDR3 totals 13 residues. V lost 4 bases to trimming and J lost 4 bases, with 9 bases between them. Germline lookup yields CDR1 SGHRS and CDR2 YFSETQ.

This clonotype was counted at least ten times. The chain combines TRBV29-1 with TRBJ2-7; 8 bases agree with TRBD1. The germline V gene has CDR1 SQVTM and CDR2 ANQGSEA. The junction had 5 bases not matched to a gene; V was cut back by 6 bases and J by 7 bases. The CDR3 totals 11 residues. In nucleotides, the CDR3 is TGCAGCGTCGGACAGGGTAAAGAGCAGTACGTC. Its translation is CSVGQGKEQYV.

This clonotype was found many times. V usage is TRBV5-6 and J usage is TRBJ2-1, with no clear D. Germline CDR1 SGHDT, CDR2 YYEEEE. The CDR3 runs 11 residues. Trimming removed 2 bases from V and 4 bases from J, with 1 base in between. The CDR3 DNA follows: TGTGCCAGCAGCTTATACAATGAGCAGTTCTTC. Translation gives CASSLYNEQFF.

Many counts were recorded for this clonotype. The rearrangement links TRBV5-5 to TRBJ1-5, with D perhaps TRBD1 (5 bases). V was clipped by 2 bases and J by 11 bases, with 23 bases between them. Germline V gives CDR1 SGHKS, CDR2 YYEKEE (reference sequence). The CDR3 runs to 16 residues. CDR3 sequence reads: CASSFRAHRGYLAQHF. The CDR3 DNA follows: TGTGCCAGCAGCTTCAGGGCCCATCGGGGATATTTGGCCCAGCATTTT.

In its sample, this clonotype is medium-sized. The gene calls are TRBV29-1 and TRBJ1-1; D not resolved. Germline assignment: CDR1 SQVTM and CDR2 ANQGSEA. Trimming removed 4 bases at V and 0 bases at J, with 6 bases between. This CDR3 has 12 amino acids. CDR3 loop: CSVARMNTEAFF. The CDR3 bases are TGCAGCGTTGCCAGGATGAACACTGAAGCTTTCTTT.

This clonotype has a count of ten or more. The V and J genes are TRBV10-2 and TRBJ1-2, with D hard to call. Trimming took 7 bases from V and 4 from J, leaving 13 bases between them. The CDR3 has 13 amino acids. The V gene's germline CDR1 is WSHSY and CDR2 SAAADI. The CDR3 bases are TGCGCCAGCAATTCCGGGCCGAGCTATGGCTACACCTTC. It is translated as CASNSGPSYGYTF.

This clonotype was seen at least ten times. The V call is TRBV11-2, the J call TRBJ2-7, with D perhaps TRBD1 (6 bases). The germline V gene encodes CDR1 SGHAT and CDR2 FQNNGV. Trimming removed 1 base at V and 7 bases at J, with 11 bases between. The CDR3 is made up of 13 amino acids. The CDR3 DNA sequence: TGTGCCAGCAGCTTAGTTGGGGGCGAAGAGCAGTACGTC. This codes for CASSLVGGEEQYV.

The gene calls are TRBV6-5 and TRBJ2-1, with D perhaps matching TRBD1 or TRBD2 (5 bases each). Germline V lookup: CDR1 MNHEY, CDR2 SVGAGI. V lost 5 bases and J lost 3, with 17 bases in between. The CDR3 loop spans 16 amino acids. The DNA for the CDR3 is TGTGCCAGCAGTGGTCTATCGGGGACCTTCTACAATGAGCAGTTCTTC. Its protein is CASSGLSGTFYNEQFF.

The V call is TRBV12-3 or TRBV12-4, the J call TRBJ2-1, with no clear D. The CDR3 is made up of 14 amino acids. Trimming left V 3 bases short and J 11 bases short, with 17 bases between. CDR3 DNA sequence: TGTGCCAGCAGTTTCCCGAACCTTGTGAATAAGCAGTTCTTC. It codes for CASSFPNLVNKQFF.

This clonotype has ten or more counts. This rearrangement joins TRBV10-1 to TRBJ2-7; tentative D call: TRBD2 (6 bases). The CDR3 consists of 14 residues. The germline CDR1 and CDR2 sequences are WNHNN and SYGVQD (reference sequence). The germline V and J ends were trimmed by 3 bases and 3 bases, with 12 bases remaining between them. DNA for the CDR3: TGCGCCAGCAGTGAAGGGGACTCCCGCTACGAGCAGTACTTC. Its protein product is CASSEGDSRYEQYF.

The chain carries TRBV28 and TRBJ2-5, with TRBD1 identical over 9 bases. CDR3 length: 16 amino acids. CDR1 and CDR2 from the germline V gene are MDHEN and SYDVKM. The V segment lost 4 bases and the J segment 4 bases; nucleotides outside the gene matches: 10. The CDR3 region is CASSSAGTGFRETQYF. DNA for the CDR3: TGTGCCAGCAGTTCCGCCGGGACAGGGTTTCGAGAGACCCAGTACTTC.

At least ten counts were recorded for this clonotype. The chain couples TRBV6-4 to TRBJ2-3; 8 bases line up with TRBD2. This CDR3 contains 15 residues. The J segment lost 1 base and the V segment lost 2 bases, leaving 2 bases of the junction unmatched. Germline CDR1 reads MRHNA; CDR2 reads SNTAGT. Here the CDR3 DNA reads TGTGCCAGCAGTGACGAAGCGGGGGGCACAGATACGCAGTATTTT. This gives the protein CASSDEAGGTDTQYF.